These 22 T cell receptor beta chains were all obtained from the same sample, sequenced in a study of blood T cell repertoires in COVID-19. Assay: immunoSEQ multiplex PCR; the TCRdb copy retains only in-frame clones and omits some. The sample lists 250,000 to 300,000 clones, around 89% seen once, with 12% in the top ten. Sequences were obtained from peripheral blood. The receptors come from a woman aged 60 to 75 with acute or convalescent COVID-19.

About this clone itself: One end of the junction does not line up with germline, which may come from a read error. This rearrangement joins TRBV14 to TRBJ2-1; D is uncertain. This CDR3 has 13 residues. Germline values: CDR1 SGHDN, CDR2 FVKESK. In DNA form, the CDR3 reads TGTGCCAGCGGCCAGCCAGGCTACAATGAGCAGTTCTTC. Translated, it gives CASGQPGYNEQFF.

In regard to this clone: This same CDR3 is encoded by further DNA sequences in the sample. The chain employs TRBV12-3 or TRBV12-4 and TRBJ1-2, with a tentative D call TRBD1 (6 bases). V was clipped by 2 bases and J by 5 bases, with 9 bases between them. This CDR3 comprises 13 residues. In DNA, the CDR3 is TGTGCCAGCAGTTTATCGGGGACATATGGCTACACCTTC. Translation: CASSLSGTYGYTF.

The rearrangement links TRBV6-2 or TRBV6-3 to TRBJ2-2; 8 bases map to TRBD1. V gave up 5 bases and J gave up 5 bases; unmatched junction bases: 7. The germline V gene has CDR1 MNHEY and CDR2 SVGEGT. This CDR3 has 15 amino acids. This chain's CDR3 is CASSPWTGWTGELFF. The CDR3 bases are TGTGCCAGCAGTCCATGGACAGGGTGGACCGGGGAGCTGTTTTTT.

The rearrangement joins TRBV5-1 to TRBJ2-1; D call uncertain. The V end lost 2 bases, the J end lost 7 bases, and 16 bases lay between the germline ends. The CDR3 sequence is 15 residues long. Germline V lookup: CDR1 SGHRS, CDR2 YFSETQ. The CDR3 region has the DNA TGCGCCAGCAGCTTAGAGGATCATAGGTGGAATGAGCAGTTCTTC. Protein sequence: CASSLEDHRWNEQFF.

The V call is TRBV27, the J call TRBJ2-1; 8 bases are a match to TRBD2. V gave up 8 bases and J gave up 9 bases; unmatched junction bases: 12. Germline V lookup: CDR1 MNHEY, CDR2 SMNVEV (reference sequence). The CDR3 has 14 amino acids. The CDR3 DNA follows: TGTGCCAGCCGGGGAGCGGGGGTCTTCCCTGAGCAGTTCTTC. Encoded protein: CASRGAGVFPEQFF.

This clone was seen a few times. The chain links TRBV6-5 to TRBJ2-3; the D gene is possibly TRBD2 (5 bases). The V end lost 5 bases, the J end lost 4 bases, and 13 bases lay between the germline ends. The CDR3 length is 14 residues. Germline-derived CDR1 and CDR2 are MNHEY and SVGAGI. In DNA form, the CDR3 reads TGTGCCAGCAGTCCCCTTTCGCGGGCAGATACGCAGTATTTT. Its translation: CASSPLSRADTQYF.

The J gene is TRBJ1-5, the V gene TRBV2, with 7 nucleotides matching TRBD1. The CDR3 covers 13 residues. Trimming at V came to 6 bases and at J to 3 bases, leaving 2 bases not matched to a gene. Germline CDR1 reads SNHLY; CDR2 reads FYNNEI. CDR3 protein: CASSDRVNQPQHF. The CDR3 DNA follows: TGTGCCAGCAGCGACAGGGTCAATCAGCCCCAGCATTTT.

The chain couples TRBV6-2 or TRBV6-3 to TRBJ1-2, with 9 bases matching TRBD1. Germline V gene data show CDR1 as MNHEY and CDR2 as SVGEGT. The ends lost 4 bases at V and 7 bases at J; junction bases unmatched: 7. The length of the CDR3 is 14 residues. In DNA, the CDR3 is TGTGCCAGCAGTTTCCGGGACAGGGTTGGTGGCTACACCTTC. Its translation is CASSFRDRVGGYTF.

The chain employs TRBV4-3 and TRBJ1-4; the match to TRBD1 covers 12 bases. Germline V gene sequence: CDR1 LGHNA, CDR2 YSLEER. The CDR3 contains 18 residues. The ends lost 0 bases at V and 8 bases at J; junction bases unmatched: 10. CDR3 DNA: TGCGCCAGCAGCCAAGATCGGGGACAGGGGGCAGTTGGAGAAAAACTGTTTTTT. As protein: CASSQDRGQGAVGEKLFF.

V and J are TRBV10-3 and TRBJ1-1; D is possibly TRBD1 (6 bases). The CDR3 totals 14 residues. The V end lost 6 bases, the J end lost 5 bases, and 16 bases lay between the germline ends. The germline gives CDR1 ENHRY, CDR2 SYGVKD. CDR3 in DNA: TGTGCCATCAGAGAACAGGGTGTCGGGACTGAAGCTTTCTTT. Translated, it gives CAIREQGVGTEAFF.

The V call is TRBV9, the J call TRBJ1-2, with D hard to call. Germline CDR1 SGDLS, CDR2 YYNGEE. The CDR3 runs to 12 residues. Between the trimmed V and J ends, which lost 0 bases and 8 bases, there was a span of 8 bases. CDR3 loop: CASSVDARGYTF. The CDR3 nucleotides are TGTGCCAGCAGCGTAGACGCCAGGGGCTACACCTTC.

This chain uses TRBV7-8 with TRBJ1-1; TRBD1 might be the D (6 bases). Looked up from germline, CDR1 is SGHVS and CDR2 is FQNEAQ. V lost 1 base and J 4 bases, leaving 13 bases between the germline ends. The CDR3 consists of 15 residues. DNA of the CDR3: TGTGCCAGCAGCTTAGTAGTGGACAGAAGCACTGAAGCTTTCTTT. Encoded protein: CASSLVVDRSTEAFF.

The chain is built from TRBV5-4 and TRBJ2-3; D is unresolved. The CDR3 has 11 residues. The germline V gene encodes CDR1 SGHNT and CDR2 YYREEE (reference sequence). V was clipped by 5 bases and J by 2 bases, with 3 bases between them. CDR3 region: CASSITDTQYF. The CDR3 coding sequence is TGTGCCAGCAGTATCACAGATACGCAGTATTTT.

This clone has only one observation. V is TRBV28 and J is TRBJ1-1; D might be TRBD1 (6 bases). V was trimmed by 6 bases and J by 0 bases, leaving 11 bases between them. The CDR3 length is 14 residues. The germline V gene encodes CDR1 MDHEN and CDR2 SYDVKM. Here the CDR3 reads CASRKQGLNTEAFF. In DNA, the CDR3 is TGTGCCAGCAGAAAACAGGGACTGAACACTGAAGCTTTCTTT.

As DNA, the CDR3 is TGTGCCACCAGTGATCGAGGGAGCTCCTACAATGAGCAGTTCTTC. Protein product: CATSDRGSSYNEQFF. This chain joins TRBV24-1 and TRBJ2-1; maybe TRBD2 (5 bases). This CDR3 spans 15 amino acids. Trimming removed 3 bases at V and 0 bases at J, with 8 bases between. The V gene's germline CDR1 is KGHDR and CDR2 SFDVKD.

The V gene is TRBV9, the J gene TRBJ2-2, with D perhaps matching TRBD1 (6 bases). Deletions cut 2 bases from V and 0 bases from J, with 11 bases between. Germline CDR1 SGDLS, CDR2 YYNGEE. CDR3 size: 16 residues. The CDR3 sequence is CASSVRQAPNTGELFF. CDR3 DNA: TGTGCCAGCAGCGTTAGACAGGCTCCGAACACCGGGGAGCTGTTTTTT.

The J gene is TRBJ2-2, the V gene TRBV19; a possible D gene is TRBD1 (5 bases). In germline, CDR1 is LNHDA, CDR2 SQIVND (reference sequence). The CDR3 totals 18 residues. Trimming removed 4 bases from V and 5 bases from J, with 23 bases in between. For the CDR3, the DNA is TGTGCCAGTAGTACGGACCAGACCTCAGGGAAAATTACCGGGGAGCTGTTTTTT. It is translated as CASSTDQTSGKITGELFF.

The rearrangement uses TRBV10-2 and TRBJ1-6; TRBD1 agrees at 8 bases. Unmatched junction bases numbered 6, after V lost 5 bases and J lost 9 bases. Germline-derived CDR1 and CDR2 are WSHSY and SAAADI. This CDR3 contains 14 residues. The CDR3 sequence: CASSQDRVASPLHF. CDR3 sequence (DNA): TGCGCCAGCAGTCAGGACAGGGTGGCTTCACCCCTCCACTTT.

This sequence joins TRBV28 and TRBJ1-2; a weak D match, TRBD1 (6 bases). This CDR3 region has 13 residues. V was trimmed by 10 bases and J by 8 bases, leaving 20 bases between them. Germline V gene data show CDR1 as MDHEN and CDR2 as SYDVKM. CDR3 protein: CATGVGGAVGYTF. CDR3 nucleotides: TGTGCCACCGGAGTAGGGGGGGCGGTCGGCTACACCTTC.

The table lists this clone with a count of one. The V and J genes are TRBV28 and TRBJ1-3; D is possibly TRBD1 (5 bases). The CDR3 length is 17 residues. Trimming took off 7 bases at V and 0 bases at J, with 19 bases between the two ends. Germline CDR1 is MDHEN and CDR2 is SYDVKM. The CDR3 loop reads CASTSLRDSFSGNTIYF. DNA of the CDR3: TGTGCCAGCACCAGTCTCCGGGACTCGTTCTCTGGAAACACCATATATTTT.

V is TRBV6-1 and J is TRBJ2-7; 9 bases align to TRBD1. CDR1 is MNHNS, CDR2 SASEGT, per germline. CDR3 length: 15 residues. V lost 3 bases and J lost 2; bases outside the gene matches: 5. This CDR3 reads CASSDGTGRTYEQYF. CDR3 DNA: TGTGCCAGCAGTGATGGGACAGGGAGAACCTACGAGCAGTACTTC.

The chain employs TRBV5-5 and TRBJ2-2, with 8 bases that match TRBD2. In germline, CDR1 is SGHKS, CDR2 YYEKEE (reference sequence). The length of the CDR3 is 19 residues. J lost 5 bases, V lost 1 base, and 16 bases had no gene match. The CDR3 spells CASSLRSSGRSEGTGELFF. The CDR3 bases are TGTGCCAGCAGCTTGAGGTCCAGCGGGAGATCGGAAGGAACCGGGGAGCTGTTTTTT.